This entry features one T cell receptor beta chain sequence. No antigen is known for it. The PCR used 60 Vbeta and 13 Jbeta primers. Method: immunoSEQ multiplex PCR; TCRdb's copy keeps in-frame clones and lacks some. The sample lists fewer than 150,000 clones; around 73% were seen once. CDR3 length: 18 residues. These data originate in a study of cytomegalovirus exposure and HLA in healthy donors. The study's findings and limits: Later on, a genetic analysis was performed. It linked a missense variant in DCLRE1C with V- and J-gene trimming of TCR beta.

This receptor was taken from a human donor in good health. The material sequenced was PBMCs. The chain combines TRBV21-1 with TRBJ1-1; the table's TRBD1 call for D was not verified on the DNA. TRBV21-1 is described as a pseudogene. In nucleotides, the CDR3 is TGTGCCAGCAGAGAAAGGGAGGGGACAGGGGAGACGAACACTGAAGCTTTCTTT. Translated: CASREREGTGETNTEAFF.